This TCR beta chain came from a study of T-cell reconstitution after alpha-beta-depleted transplantation in children. About this clonotype: Its antigen is still unknown.

Study-level findings and limits: By about two months after transplant, alpha-beta T cells reportedly arose from several hundred graft clones that had expanded.

Molecular barcoding with unique molecular identifiers was used for the TCRbeta library. Using its own MiXCR run on the PCR reads, TCRdb lists one record per CDR3 protein. This repertoire shows 300,000 or so distinct CDR3 sequences, approximately 23% found once; its top ten account for over 9.5%. The junction had 4 bases not matched to a gene; V was cut back by 4 bases and J by 1 base. In germline, CDR1 is SGHVS, CDR2 FQNEAQ. The CDR3 is 14 amino acids. The starting material was PBMCs, mostly from graft donor cells, obtained 180 days after TCRalphabeta/CD19-depleted stem cell transplant. The chain uses TRBV7-8 and TRBJ2-7; TRBD1 matches at 7 bases. The clonotype was recovered from a male patient younger than 18 who had a stem cell transplant for acute lymphoblastic leukemia, so the T cells may come from the graft donor. The DNA for the CDR3 is TGTGCCAGCAGCTCATCACAGGGGTCCTACGAGCAGTACTTC. Its protein is CASSSSQGSYEQYF. The whole variable domain, filled in from reference TRBV7-8 and TRBJ2-7, reads GAGVSQSPRYKVAKRGQDVALRCDPISGHVSLFWYQQALGQGPEFLTYFQNEAQLDKSGLPSDRFFAERPEGSVSTLKIQRTQQEDSAVYLCASSSSQGSYEQYFGPGTRLTVT.